Following are 18 T cell receptor beta chains from one sample sequenced in a study of blood T cell repertoires in COVID-19 (dated by TCRdb to the early 2020s). Library generation was performed with the immunoSEQ multiplex PCR assay. TCRdb provides this immuneACCESS table in a form limited to in-frame rearrangements. Some clones are lacking; in checked studies, under half of them reflect an unresolved V gene, and why the rest are absent is not known. This sample holds 260,000 or so clones; about four fifths were observed only once. The top ten hold around 3.5% of the sample. Sequenced material: PBMCs or T cells enriched from blood (not recorded which). Receptor source: a woman in her thirties or forties who had been exposed to COVID-19.

The chain employs TRBV10-3 and TRBJ1-3; D unresolved. The V and J ends lost 10 bases and 0 bases respectively, with 13 bases between them. Germline CDR1 ENHRY, CDR2 SYGVKD. The length of the CDR3 is 14 residues. The CDR3 here is CATRTGDSGNTIYF. In nucleotides, the CDR3 is TGTGCCACCCGGACTGGTGACTCTGGAAACACCATATATTTT.

This chain uses TRBV5-1 with TRBJ2-7; 7 nucleotides align to TRBD1. The junction had 6 bases not matched to a gene; V was cut back by 6 bases and J by 3 bases. This CDR3 has 13 residues. CDR1 is SGHRS, CDR2 YFSETQ, per germline. The CDR3 DNA follows: TGCGCCAGCAATACCGGGACAGACTACGAGCAGTACTTC. Translation gives CASNTGTDYEQYF.

V gene TRBV27 combines with J gene TRBJ1-1, with D unclear. In germline, CDR1 is MNHEY, CDR2 SMNVEV (reference sequence). The germline V and J ends were trimmed by 2 bases and 5 bases, with 12 bases remaining between them. CDR3 length: 14 amino acids. CDR3 region: CASSLRPAGTEAFF. CDR3 nucleotides: TGTGCCAGCAGTTTAAGGCCGGCGGGAACTGAAGCTTTCTTT.

The J gene is TRBJ1-1, the V gene TRBV6-2 or TRBV6-3; TRBD1 matches 8 bases. CDR3 length equals 13 residues. The ends lost 5 bases at V and 3 bases at J; junction bases unmatched: 2. Germline assignment: CDR1 MNHEY and CDR2 SVGEGT. The CDR3 nucleotides are TGTGCCAGCAGTGAGGACAGGGACACTGAAGCTTTCTTT. Its translation is CASSEDRDTEAFF.

This sequence joins TRBV5-6 and TRBJ1-4; perhaps TRBD1 as D (6 bases). V was clipped by 0 bases and J by 3 bases, with 18 bases between them. The V gene's germline CDR1 is SGHDT and CDR2 YYEEEE. This CDR3 spans 18 amino acids. The CDR3 nucleotides are TGTGCCAGCAGCTTGGTGACAGGCGGAGAGGGGCCTAATGAAAAACTGTTTTTT. Translating gives CASSLVTGGEGPNEKLFF.

This chain connects TRBV7-2 to TRBJ2-2, with D possibly TRBD2 on 6 matching bases. The V and J ends lost 3 bases and 2 bases respectively, with 10 bases between them. The CDR3 runs 15 residues. Germline-derived CDR1 and CDR2 are SGHTA and FQGNSA. CDR3 region: CASSLGLVNTGELFF. CDR3 bases: TGTGCCAGCAGCTTGGGACTCGTTAACACCGGGGAGCTGTTTTTT.

The rearrangement links TRBV4-1 to TRBJ1-1; D may be TRBD1 (6 bases). V was cut by 4 bases and J by 3 bases, with 21 bases left in between. Germline CDR1 reads MGHRA; CDR2 reads YSYEKL. The CDR3 loop spans 17 amino acids. In nucleotides, the CDR3 is TGCGCCAGCAGCCCCCCCGGACAGCACTTACGGTACACTGAAGCTTTCTTT. Protein product: CASSPPGQHLRYTEAFF.

The chain links TRBV13 to TRBJ2-3; D not certain. The germline V gene encodes CDR1 PRHDT and CDR2 FYEKMQ (reference sequence). The CDR3 has 15 residues. V shed 3 bases and J shed 0 bases, with 10 bases lying between them. Here the CDR3 reads CASSLRRPSTDTQYF. The CDR3 nucleotides are TGTGCCAGCAGCTTGCGGCGGCCTAGCACAGATACGCAGTATTTT.

The CDR3: CASSVNIRDEQYF. The DNA of the CDR3 is TGTGCCAGCAGTGTAAACATCCGGGACGAGCAGTACTTC. This sequence joins TRBV2 and TRBJ2-7, with D unresolved. The CDR3 sequence is 13 residues long. Per germline, CDR1 SNHLY and CDR2 FYNNEI. V gave up 4 bases and J gave up 5 bases, with 12 bases separating them.

The rearrangement joins TRBV10-3 to TRBJ2-3; TRBD2 might be the D (6 bases). The CDR3 runs 13 residues. Between the trimmed V and J ends, which lost 6 bases and 5 bases, there was a span of 12 bases. Germline lookup yields CDR1 ENHRY and CDR2 SYGVKD. The CDR3 nucleotides are TGTGCCATCAGGACGGGGGAGGTAGATACGCAGTATTTT. This encodes CAIRTGEVDTQYF.

This clone was detected a few times. This chain links TRBV6-6 with TRBJ1-1; possible D gene TRBD1, 6 bases. Trimming took 8 bases from V and 1 from J, leaving 11 bases between them. Germline V lookup: CDR1 MNHNY, CDR2 SVGAGI (reference sequence). The CDR3 covers 13 residues. DNA of the CDR3: TGTGCCAGCGGGCTACAGGGGAACACTGAAGCTTTCTTT. This encodes CASGLQGNTEAFF.

The rearrangement uses TRBV28 and TRBJ1-1, with a possible D match to TRBD1 (6 bases). The CDR3 is 12 residues long. CDR1 is MDHEN and CDR2 is SYDVKM in the germline V gene. With 8 bases removed from V and 3 bases from J, the gap between germline ends came to 10 bases. In DNA form, the CDR3 reads TGTGCCAGCTTGGACAGACACACTGAAGCTTTCTTT. It encodes CASLDRHTEAFF.

This clone was observed once. This chain joins TRBV7-2 and TRBJ2-1; weak D call: TRBD1 (5 bases). CDR3 length: 13 residues. CDR1 SGHTA and CDR2 FQGNSA come from the germline V gene. Trimming took 1 base from V and 10 from J, leaving 11 bases between them. The CDR3 DNA is TGTGCCAGCAGCTTAGTTGGGGCGAGGGAGCAGTTCTTC. It codes for CASSLVGAREQFF.

This rearrangement joins TRBV27 to TRBJ1-2; 8 bases fit TRBD1. The V gene's germline CDR1 is MNHEY and CDR2 SMNVEV (reference sequence). Trimming removed 5 bases from V and 4 bases from J; junction bases left unmatched: 6. The CDR3 covers 14 residues. The CDR3 nucleotides are TGTGCCAGCAGTCCGCAGGACAGGGTCTATGGCTACACCTTC. Its protein is CASSPQDRVYGYTF.

The chain couples TRBV29-1 to TRBJ2-1, with D tentatively TRBD1 (5 bases). Per the germline V gene, CDR1 is SQVTM and CDR2 is ANQGSEA. The CDR3 covers 15 residues. V was shortened by 3 bases and J by 4 bases, with 16 bases between the two germline ends. The CDR3 nucleotides are TGCAGCGTTGATGTCGGACGGACACTATACAATGAGCAGTTCTTC. The encoded protein is CSVDVGRTLYNEQFF.

The CDR3: CAWSLTGGNQPQHF. The CDR3 DNA follows: TGTGCCTGGAGCCTTACAGGGGGCAATCAGCCCCAGCATTTT. The rearrangement links TRBV30 to TRBJ1-5; 7 bases are a match to TRBD1. V lost 3 bases, J lost 2 bases, and 4 bases stayed unmatched. Germline assignment: CDR1 GTSNPN and CDR2 SVGIG (reference sequence). The CDR3 spans 14 residues.

This clone was seen more than once but under ten times. This chain connects TRBV5-1 to TRBJ1-2; D not certain. With 6 bases removed from V and 0 bases from J, the gap between germline ends came to 12 bases. This CDR3 has 14 residues. Germline CDR1 and CDR2: SGHRS and YFSETQ. CDR3 sequence (DNA): TGCGCCAGCACCCTGGGTGGAGCTAACTATGGCTACACCTTC. It codes for CASTLGGANYGYTF.

The rearrangement uses TRBV6-5 and TRBJ2-7; 9 nucleotides match TRBD2. V trimming: 0 bases; J trimming: 2 bases; junction bases outside the gene matches: 5. The CDR3 spans 16 residues. Germline-derived CDR1 and CDR2 are MNHEY and SVGAGI. The CDR3 DNA follows: TGTGCCAGCAGTTACTCGGAAGCGGGGGGAACCTACGAGCAGTACTTC. Encoded protein: CASSYSEAGGTYEQYF.